Below, 4 T cell receptor beta chains from the same sample are listed, as sequenced in a study of cytomegalovirus exposure and HLA in healthy donors. Vbeta (60) and Jbeta (13) primers were used in the PCR. Clones were read by immunoSEQ multiplex PCR, and TCRdb kept only the in-frame ones, dropping some. The sample shows roughly 150,000 clones, about 80% of them seen only once. Specimen: PBMCs. Receptors were obtained from a man in his forties in good health and CMV-seropositive.

Only one count was recorded for this clone. The chain couples TRBV9 to TRBJ1-1; 7 nucleotides line up with TRBD1. Germline CDR1 is SGDLS and CDR2 is YYNGEE. The V and J ends lost 0 bases and 10 bases, in that order; junction bases with no gene match: 9. CDR3 size: 14 residues. CDR3 amino acids: CASSVERGRVGAFF. In DNA, the CDR3 is TGTGCCAGCAGCGTAGAAAGGGGGCGCGTAGGAGCTTTCTTT.

Sample share makes this clone medium-sized (0.01 to 0.1%). The J gene is TRBJ1-4, the V gene TRBV4-1; 9 nucleotides match TRBD1. V lost 0 bases, J lost 6 bases, and 8 bases stayed unmatched. CDR3 length equals 17 residues. Germline-derived CDR1 and CDR2 are MGHRA and YSYEKL. The CDR3 nucleotides are TGCGCCAGCAGCCAAGAAAGTATAGGGACAGGGTATGAAAAACTGTTTTTT. This gives the protein CASSQESIGTGYEKLFF.

V is TRBV7-3 and J is TRBJ2-2; a weak D match, TRBD2 (5 bases). In germline, CDR1 is SGHTA, CDR2 FQGTGA. Trimming shortened V by 5 bases and J by 7 bases, and 14 bases separated the two germline ends. The CDR3 runs to 14 residues. The CDR3, as DNA: TGTGCCAGCAGCCCGAGGGTCAACGGCGGGGAGCTGTTTTTT. Translation: CASSPRVNGGELFF.

About this clone: The sample has other DNA sequences that encode this CDR3 too. The rearrangement uses TRBV15 and TRBJ1-3, with D perhaps matching TRBD1 (6 bases). Germline lookup yields CDR1 LNHNV and CDR2 YYDKDF (reference sequence). The CDR3 covers 16 residues. Trimming took 2 bases from V and 0 from J, leaving 11 bases between them. The CDR3 bases are TGTGCCACCAGCAGACCGGACAGCCGCTCTGGAAACACCATATATTTT. Translation: CATSRPDSRSGNTIYF.